This TCR beta chain was retrieved from a study of T cell responses to AZD1222 COVID-19 vaccine. Findings and caveats of the study: White British people made up most donors, females outnumbered males, and clonal diversity was possibly underestimated. Reportedly, nearly half the spike-specific TCRs target unmutated variant regions. Spike-specific TCR breadth and depth both grew after two AZD1222 doses.

Measured with immunoSEQ multiplex PCR; TCRdb has only the in-frame clones, and not every one. The sample yields 150,000 to 200,000 clones, 94% seen once. For this clone: Antigen specificity is unknown.

CDR1 and CDR2 from the germline V gene are GTSNPN and SVGIG (reference sequence). The length of the CDR3 is 17 residues. The trim removed 1 base at V and 6 bases at J, leaving 15 bases unmatched. The sample in question was peripheral blood, obtained on day 0 of AZD1222 vaccination. V is TRBV30 and J is TRBJ2-1; TRBD1 matches 7 bases. This sequence originates from an adult in good health. The CDR3 sequence is CAWSAHPWDSGRNEQFF. As DNA, the CDR3 is TGTGCCTGGAGTGCACACCCTTGGGACAGCGGTCGCAATGAGCAGTTCTTC.